This TCR beta chain was sequenced during a study of cytomegalovirus exposure and HLA in healthy donors. Remarks on this clone: Its antigen remains unidentified.

Those who donated were healthy bone marrow donors. Primers for the PCR totalled 60 Vbeta and 13 Jbeta. Profiled with immunoSEQ multiplex PCR; TCRdb holds only in-frame clones, not every one. The data show some 140,000 clones, with around 80% seen just once and around 5% held by the top ten. Regarding the study as a whole: 87-base-pair reads could not separate some V segments, including TRBV6-2 and TRBV6-3. The investigators catalogued 164 TCR beta chains as cytomegalovirus-associated.

J lost 3 bases, V lost 3 bases, and 5 bases had no gene match. This CDR3 has 14 amino acids. CDR1 and CDR2 (germline): MGHRA, YSYEKL. The source material was PBMCs. The TCR originated in a man aged 25-45 years in good health. This sequence joins TRBV4-1 and TRBJ2-7; 7 bases agree with TRBD2. The CDR3 DNA sequence: TGCGCCAGCAGCCAGGGCTCGGGGGGCTACGAGCAGTACTTC. Translated: CASSQGSGGYEQYF.